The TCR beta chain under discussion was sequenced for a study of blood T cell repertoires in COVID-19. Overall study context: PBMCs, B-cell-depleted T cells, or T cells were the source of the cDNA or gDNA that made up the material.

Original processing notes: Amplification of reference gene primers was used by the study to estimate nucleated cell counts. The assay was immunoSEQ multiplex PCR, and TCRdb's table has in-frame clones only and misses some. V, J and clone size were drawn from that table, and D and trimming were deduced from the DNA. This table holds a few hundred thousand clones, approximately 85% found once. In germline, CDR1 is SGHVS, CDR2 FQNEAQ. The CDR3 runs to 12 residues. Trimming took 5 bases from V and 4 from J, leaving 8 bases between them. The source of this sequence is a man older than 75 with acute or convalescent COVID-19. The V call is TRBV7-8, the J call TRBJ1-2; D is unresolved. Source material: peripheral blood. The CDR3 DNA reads TGTGCCAGCAGCCGAGATCTCTATGGCTACACCTTC. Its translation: CASSRDLYGYTF.